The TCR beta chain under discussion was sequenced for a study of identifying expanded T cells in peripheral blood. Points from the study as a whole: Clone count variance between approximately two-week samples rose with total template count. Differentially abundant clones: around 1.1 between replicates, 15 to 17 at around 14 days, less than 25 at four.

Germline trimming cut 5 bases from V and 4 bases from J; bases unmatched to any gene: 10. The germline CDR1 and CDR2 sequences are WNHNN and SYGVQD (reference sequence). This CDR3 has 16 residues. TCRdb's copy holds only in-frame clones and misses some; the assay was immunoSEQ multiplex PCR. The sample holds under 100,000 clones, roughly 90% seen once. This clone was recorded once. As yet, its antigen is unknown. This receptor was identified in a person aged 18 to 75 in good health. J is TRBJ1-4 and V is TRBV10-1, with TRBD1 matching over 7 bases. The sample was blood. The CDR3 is CASSPGQSSGNEKLFF. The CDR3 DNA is TGCGCCAGCAGTCCGGGACAGTCAAGCGGTAATGAAAAACTGTTTTTT.